The rows below give T cell receptor beta chains drawn from one sample of a study of T-cell reconstitution after alpha-beta-depleted transplantation in children. One entry per CDR3 protein, called by TCRdb with MiXCR from the PCR reads. The table records approximately 400,000 distinct CDR3 sequences, about 11% of them present only once. Sequenced material: PBMCs from the stem cell graft donor, taken from the stem cell graft. Receptor source: a human donor who donated a stem cell graft to a child with acute myeloid leukemia. Each CDR3 is given with its conserved first and last residue. Fields, in order: D gene, J gene, V gene, clone size, CDR3 DNA, CDR3 protein. The D gene is left open where the match is weak. Clone size is not always given. Where it is, it says once, few, many or a class for expanded clones.

d_gene: .; j_gene: TRBJ2-5; v_gene: TRBV16; abundance: few; CDR3nt: TGTGCCAGCAGCCAACGGGCGGAAGAGACCCAGTACTTC; CDR3aa: CASSQRAEETQYF
d_gene: .; j_gene: TRBJ1-2; v_gene: TRBV5-1; abundance: few; CDR3nt: TGCGCCAGCAGCTTGGAATCCAAAACCTATGGCTACACCTTC; CDR3aa: CASSLESKTYGYTF
d_gene: .; j_gene: TRBJ2-5; v_gene: TRBV24-1; abundance: .; CDR3nt: TGTGCCCCCGCGACAGATTTAAAAGAGACCCAGTACTTC; CDR3aa: CAPATDLKETQYF
d_gene: .; j_gene: TRBJ1-5; v_gene: TRBV5-1; abundance: few; CDR3nt: TGCGCCAGCAGCCTAGAGCACAATCAGCCCCAGCATTTT; CDR3aa: CASSLEHNQPQHF
d_gene: .; j_gene: TRBJ2-5; v_gene: TRBV14; abundance: few; CDR3nt: TGTGCCAGCAGCCAAGTGTCCGCCATGTGGGGGCTTCGAGAGACCCAGTACTTC; CDR3aa: CASSQVSAMWGLRETQYF
d_gene: TRBD1; j_gene: TRBJ2-1; v_gene: TRBV6-2/TRBV6-3; abundance: .; CDR3nt: TGTGCCAGCTTGGTGACAGGGGACAATGAGCAGTTCTTC; CDR3aa: CASLVTGDNEQFF
d_gene: .; j_gene: TRBJ2-7; v_gene: TRBV5-6; abundance: .; CDR3nt: TGTGCCAGCAGCCCTCCTTGGGGTGACGAGCAGTACTTC; CDR3aa: CASSPPWGDEQYF
d_gene: TRBD1; j_gene: TRBJ2-3; v_gene: TRBV11-2; abundance: few; CDR3nt: TGTGCCAGCAGCTTCGGGACAGGGGCAAATACAGATACGCAGTATTTT; CDR3aa: CASSFGTGANTDTQYF
d_gene: .; j_gene: TRBJ1-4; v_gene: TRBV28; abundance: few; CDR3nt: TGTGCCAGCAGAGCTAGTGAAAAACTGTTTTTT; CDR3aa: CASRASEKLFF
d_gene: .; j_gene: TRBJ2-3; v_gene: TRBV5-1; abundance: many; CDR3nt: TGCGCCAGCAGCCTAGCTAGCAAAGATACGCAGTATTTT; CDR3aa: CASSLASKDTQYF